This record covers a single T cell receptor (beta chain). As yet, its antigen is unknown. The data were taken from a study of cytomegalovirus exposure and HLA in healthy donors. Study-wide background: Unique TCRs from HLA-typed donors, approximately 80 million of them, were held in an early data release.

PCR used 60 Vbeta primers and 13 Jbeta primers. Sequenced by immunoSEQ multiplex PCR; TCRdb stores in-frame clones only, minus some. The sample gives around 130,000 clones, roughly 88% of which show up once; roughly 2.7% is in the top ten. Germline V gene data show CDR1 as MNHEY and CDR2 as SMNVEV (reference sequence). Trimming took 8 bases from V and 6 from J; bases not matched to a gene: 10. This CDR3 is 14 amino acids long. Study results and limitations: Later analysis associated a missense DCLRE1C variant with TCR beta V- and J-gene trimming. Earlier results showed most TCR beta V segments being productive about 87% or about 30% of the time.

The receptor's source is a man over 45 in good health and CMV-seronegative. Input material: PBMCs. The chain carries TRBV27 and TRBJ1-5; 7 bases agree with TRBD1. The CDR3 nucleotides are TGTGCCAGCTCGCTACTCTACAGGGGTCAGCCCCAGCATTTT. Translating gives CASSLLYRGQPQHF.